The sequence of this TCR beta chain was determined in a study of blood T cell repertoires in COVID-19. Across the study: Some COVID-19 samples were acute and others convalescent; all came from the United States, Italy and Spain. Sources were T cells, B-cell-depleted T cells, or PBMCs; the material itself was cDNA or gDNA.

The authors' processing: By means of reference gene primer amplification, nucleated cell counts were estimated. Method: immunoSEQ multiplex PCR; TCRdb's copy keeps in-frame clones and lacks some. That table gives V, J and clone size, and the DNA gave D and trimming. The sample records roughly 310,000 clones, roughly 90% being singletons. Germline V lookup: CDR1 PRHDT, CDR2 FYEKMQ (reference sequence). CDR3 length equals 15 residues. The ends were cut back, 2 bases at V and 1 base at J, with 8 bases in the middle. The cohort comprised adults aged about 18 to 90 years residing in about two dozen US areas.

Sequenced input: PBMCs or T cells enriched from blood (not recorded which). The TCR comes from a man in his sixties who had recovered from COVID-19. V gene TRBV13 combines with J gene TRBJ2-2, with unresolved D. The CDR3 DNA reads as TGTGCCAGCAGCTTAATGGCAGGGAACACCGGGGAGCTGTTTTTT. Protein: CASSLMAGNTGELFF.